Presented here are 27 T cell receptor beta chains from one specimen sequenced in a study of cytomegalovirus exposure and HLA in healthy donors. The primer mix had 60 Vbeta and 13 Jbeta primers. Profiling relied on immunoSEQ multiplex PCR, and the TCRdb table lists in-frame clones only, not all of them. The sample includes 100,000 to 120,000 clones, approximately 72% of them seen just once. Sequenced material: PBMCs. All receptors come from a man younger than 40 in good health and CMV-seronegative.

A few counts support this clone. J is TRBJ1-6 and V is TRBV19, with D perhaps TRBD1 (6 bases). The V gene's germline CDR1 is LNHDA and CDR2 SQIVND (reference sequence). Between the trimmed V and J ends, which lost 8 bases and 16 bases, there was a span of 15 bases. This CDR3 is 11 amino acids long. CDR3 sequence: CASSGAGVLHF. Written as DNA, the CDR3 is TGTGCCAGTTCAGGGGCTGGAGTTCTCCACTTT.

This chain joins TRBV4-1 and TRBJ2-6; tentative D call: TRBD2 (5 bases). Between the trimmed V and J ends, which lost 2 bases and 1 base, there was a span of 9 bases. CDR3 length equals 16 residues. Germline assignment: CDR1 MGHRA and CDR2 YSYEKL. CDR3 residues: CASSQPEGSGANVLTF. In DNA, the CDR3 is TGCGCCAGCAGCCAACCAGAGGGTTCTGGGGCCAACGTCCTGACTTTC.

V usage is TRBV6-5 and J usage is TRBJ1-4; the D is unclear. V was cut by 5 bases and J by 3 bases, with 10 bases left in between. The germline CDR1 and CDR2 sequences are MNHEY and SVGAGI. The CDR3 is 14 residues long. CDR3 nucleotides: TGTGCCAGCAGTCTGACACCATCTAATGAAAAACTGTTTTTT. Protein sequence: CASSLTPSNEKLFF.

The chain links TRBV19 to TRBJ2-2; 12 bases match TRBD2. Losses at the gene ends were 7 bases for V and 5 bases for J; bases not matched to a gene: 8. From germline, CDR1 is LNHDA and CDR2 SQIVND (reference sequence). CDR3 length equals 16 residues. The CDR3 DNA reads as TGTGCCAGTACCATGACTAGCGGGAGCGGTACCGGGGAGCTGTTTTTT. This codes for CASTMTSGSGTGELFF.

The gene calls are TRBV2 and TRBJ1-1; 9 bases align to TRBD1. The CDR3 has 15 residues. V was pared by 6 bases and J by 10 bases, with 15 bases of the junction left unmatched. Germline-derived CDR1 and CDR2 are SNHLY and FYNNEI. The CDR3 protein is CASRGDRGRSWPAFF. CDR3 nucleotide sequence: TGTGCCAGCAGGGGCGACAGGGGGAGATCCTGGCCAGCTTTCTTT.

With regard to this clone: The germline gene is not matched at one end of the junction; a read error may be the cause. The chain employs TRBV5-1 and TRBJ1-1; 8 nucleotides align to TRBD1. The CDR3 runs 15 residues. Looked up from germline, CDR1 is SGHRS and CDR2 is YFSETQ. The CDR3 loop is CASSSVTGENAEAFF. CDR3 DNA: TGCGCCAGCAGTTCTGTGACAGGGGAGAACGCTGAAGCTTTCTTT.

The chain uses TRBV4-3 and TRBJ2-1; 9 nucleotides match TRBD2. Germline CDR1 LGHNA, CDR2 YSLEER. The CDR3 contains 15 residues. Trimming cost V 5 bases and J 8 bases; bases outside gene matches: 10. The CDR3 loop is CASSFGLAGYDEQFF. For the CDR3, the DNA is TGCGCCAGCAGCTTCGGTCTAGCGGGGTACGATGAGCAGTTCTTC.

The rearrangement uses TRBV7-2 and TRBJ2-5; the D is unclear. Between the trimmed V and J ends, which lost 2 bases and 4 bases, there was a span of 5 bases. The CDR3 sequence is 12 residues long. CDR1 SGHTA and CDR2 FQGNSA come from the germline V gene. The CDR3 loop is CASSLPSETQYF. The CDR3 nucleotides read TGTGCCAGCAGCTTACCTTCAGAGACCCAGTACTTC. The full variable domain, completed using reference TRBV7-2 and TRBJ2-5, is GAGVSQSPSNKVTEKGKDVELRCDPISGHTALYWYRQSLGQGLEFLIYFQGNSAPDKSGLPSDRFSAERTGGSVSTLTIQRTQQEDSAVYLCASSLPSETQYFGPGTRLLVL.

The chain joins TRBV28 to TRBJ2-2; TRBD2 aligns across 8 bases. CDR3 length equals 13 residues. Germline loops: CDR1 MDHEN, CDR2 SYDVKM. With V trimmed by 2 bases and J by 11 bases, 4 bases remained unmatched. The CDR3 here is CASSLGSGNELFF. The CDR3 nucleotides are TGTGCCAGCAGTTTAGGTAGCGGGAACGAGCTGTTTTTT.

The chain uses TRBV23-1 and TRBJ2-6; TRBD1 matches at 7 bases. TRBV23-1 carries the ORF label, with uncertain function. The CDR3 extends over 17 amino acids. The trim removed 3 bases at V and 4 bases at J, leaving 9 bases unmatched. In DNA form, the CDR3 reads TGCGCCAGCAGTCAGGGACAGCGGCCCTTCGGGGCCAACGTCCTGACTTTC. Its protein product is CASSQGQRPFGANVLTF.

The sample holds a few counts of this clone. The rearrangement uses TRBV5-6 and TRBJ2-1, with 7 bases lining up with TRBD1. Germline V lookup: CDR1 SGHDT, CDR2 YYEEEE. The CDR3 is 14 residues long. The junction had 0 bases not matched to a gene; V was cut back by 0 bases and J by 3 bases. CDR3 DNA: TGTGCCAGCAGCTTGGGGACAGGCTACAATGAGCAGTTCTTC. It specifies CASSLGTGYNEQFF.

The gene calls are TRBV5-1 and TRBJ1-1, with D hard to call. Germline loops: CDR1 SGHRS, CDR2 YFSETQ. This CDR3 comprises 14 residues. The V gene lost 0 bases and the J gene lost 4 bases, with 10 bases spanning the gap. CDR3 sequence: CASSLVEGSTEAFF. In DNA, the CDR3 is TGCGCCAGCAGCTTGGTTGAGGGCAGCACTGAAGCTTTCTTT.

V gene TRBV25-1 combines with J gene TRBJ2-1, with 7 bases aligning to TRBD1. Trimming took 7 bases from V and 4 from J; bases not matched to a gene: 13. In germline, CDR1 is MGHDK, CDR2 SYGVNS. There are 16 residues in the CDR3. CDR3 amino acids: CASTPRQGWEYNEQFF. The CDR3 bases are TGTGCCAGCACCCCCCGACAGGGTTGGGAATACAATGAGCAGTTCTTC.

This sequence joins TRBV6-1 and TRBJ1-2, with TRBD1 as a possible D gene (6 bases). V lost 7 bases and J lost 4, with 10 bases in between. This CDR3 contains 12 residues. Germline V gives CDR1 MNHNS, CDR2 SASEGT. The CDR3 spells CASTLDSYGYTF. The CDR3 DNA reads TGTGCCAGCACTCTGGACAGCTATGGCTACACCTTC.

This chain joins TRBV7-3 and TRBJ2-5; the match to TRBD1 covers 9 bases. This CDR3 has 14 residues. Germline V CDR1 and CDR2: SGHTA, FQGTGA. V lost 3 bases, J lost 5 bases, and 4 bases stayed unmatched. This chain's CDR3 is CASSLTGGQETQYF. The CDR3 DNA is TGTGCCAGCAGCTTGACAGGGGGGCAGGAGACCCAGTACTTC. Based on the CDR3 plus reference TRBV7-3 and TRBJ2-5, the full variable domain is GAGVSQTPSNKVTEKGKYVELRCDPISGHTALYWYRQSLGQGPEFLIYFQGTGAADDSGLPNDRFFAVRPEGSVSTLKIQRTERGDSAVYLCASSLTGGQETQYFGPGTRLLVL.

J is TRBJ2-5 and V is TRBV30, with 7 bases that match TRBD2. Germline values: CDR1 GTSNPN, CDR2 SVGIG (reference sequence). Germline trimming cut 0 bases from V and 5 bases from J; bases unmatched to any gene: 18. This CDR3 is built from 18 residues. The CDR3 reads CAWSVVRKERGPSETQYF. The CDR3, as DNA: TGTGCCTGGAGTGTGGTCCGTAAGGAGCGGGGCCCCTCGGAGACCCAGTACTTC.

This sequence joins TRBV5-1 and TRBJ2-1; 8 bases are shared with TRBD2. This CDR3 comprises 17 residues. Germline V CDR1 and CDR2: SGHRS, YFSETQ. The junction had 8 bases not matched to a gene; V was cut back by 3 bases and J by 0 bases. The CDR3 nucleotides are TGCGCCAGCAGCTGGGATCCCGGGACTAGCTCCTACAATGAGCAGTTCTTC. It is translated as CASSWDPGTSSYNEQFF.

V usage is TRBV25-1 and J usage is TRBJ1-3; D remains unclear. V was trimmed by 7 bases and J by 4 bases, leaving 11 bases between them. CDR1 MGHDK and CDR2 SYGVNS come from the germline V gene. The CDR3 extends over 13 amino acids. As DNA, the CDR3 is TGTGCCAGCAACCGGGTTGGAGGAAACACCATATATTTT. It codes for CASNRVGGNTIYF.

The chain employs TRBV13 and TRBJ1-2, with 7 bases lining up with TRBD1. The CDR3 extends over 16 amino acids. V was pared by 5 bases and J by 7 bases, with 16 bases of the junction left unmatched. Germline-derived CDR1 and CDR2 are PRHDT and FYEKMQ (reference sequence). CDR3 residues: CASSHLAGTARGGYTF. CDR3 in DNA: TGTGCCAGCAGCCACCTAGCCGGGACAGCGAGGGGTGGCTACACCTTC.

The chain links TRBV7-8 to TRBJ1-1; D is possibly TRBD1 (5 bases). This CDR3 spans 14 amino acids. V was pared by 2 bases and J by 7 bases, with 14 bases between. Germline V gives CDR1 SGHVS, CDR2 FQNEAQ. The CDR3 DNA reads as TGTGCCAGCAGCTTATCCATCAGGGCGTTTGAAGCTTTCTTT. It yields the protein CASSLSIRAFEAFF. The whole variable domain, filled in from reference TRBV7-8 and TRBJ1-1, reads GAGVSQSPRYKVAKRGQDVALRCDPISGHVSLFWYQQALGQGPEFLTYFQNEAQLDKSGLPSDRFFAERPEGSVSTLKIQRTQQEDSAVYLCASSLSIRAFEAFFGQGTRLTVV.

The gene calls are TRBV2 and TRBJ1-2; tentatively, D is TRBD1 (6 bases). Germline CDR1 SNHLY, CDR2 FYNNEI. V lost 4 bases and J lost 6, with 9 bases in between. The CDR3 totals 12 residues. The CDR3 region is CASSGSGDGYTF. The DNA of the CDR3 is TGTGCCAGCAGTGGCTCAGGGGATGGCTACACCTTC.

The chain combines TRBV4-3 with TRBJ1-4; D remains unclear. The length of the CDR3 is 16 residues. CDR1 and CDR2 (germline): LGHNA, YSLEER. The V gene lost 0 bases and the J gene lost 5 bases, with 13 bases spanning the gap. This CDR3 reads CASSQDLEGMNEKLFF. In DNA form, the CDR3 reads TGCGCCAGCAGCCAAGATCTTGAGGGAATGAATGAAAAACTGTTTTTT.

In nucleotides, the CDR3 is TGTGCCAGCCCAGTTTCCAATCAGCCCCAGCATTTT. Translation gives CASPVSNQPQHF. V usage is TRBV6-5 and J usage is TRBJ1-5; D unclear. This CDR3 comprises 12 residues. Germline V gene lookup returns CDR1 MNHEY and CDR2 SVGAGI. The V gene lost 8 bases and the J gene lost 3 bases, with 8 bases spanning the gap.

This sequence joins TRBV6-5 and TRBJ1-4, with 7 bases matching TRBD1. In germline, CDR1 is MNHEY, CDR2 SVGAGI. This CDR3 spans 16 amino acids. After removal of 1 base from V and 0 bases from J, the junction contained 2 bases not matched to a gene. CDR3 DNA sequence: TGTGCCAGCAGTTACTTGGGACAGCCAACTAATGAAAAACTGTTTTTT. It translates to CASSYLGQPTNEKLFF.

The CDR3 DNA follows: TGTGCCAGCAGCTTGAACGGGGCTAGCGGGACCCTCAGGAACATTCAGTACTTC. As protein: CASSLNGASGTLRNIQYF. The chain is built from TRBV5-4 and TRBJ2-4; TRBD2 matches 9 bases. Germline CDR1 is SGHNT and CDR2 is YYREEE (reference sequence). This CDR3 has 18 amino acids. J gave up 7 bases and V 1 base, and 15 bases lay outside the gene matches.

In the case of this clone: The sample carries other DNA sequences with the same CDR3. The J gene is TRBJ1-2, the V gene TRBV9; a possible D gene is TRBD1 (5 bases). Trimming stripped 0 bases from V and 4 bases from J, with 7 bases between. Germline V CDR1 and CDR2: SGDLS, YYNGEE. CDR3 length: 13 amino acids. The CDR3 DNA follows: TGTGCCAGCAGCGTAGCTCAGGGCTATGGCTACACCTTC. As protein: CASSVAQGYGYTF.

The chain employs TRBV6-5 and TRBJ1-5; 10 bases fit TRBD1. Germline CDR1 and CDR2: MNHEY and SVGAGI. The CDR3 spans 15 residues. The J segment lost 5 bases and the V segment lost 5 bases, leaving 6 bases of the junction unmatched. CDR3 residues: CASSRGTGVDQPQHF. CDR3 coding DNA: TGTGCCAGCAGTCGTGGGACAGGGGTAGATCAGCCCCAGCATTTT.